This T cell receptor beta chain stems from a study of vaccination and CD4 T cells after COVID-19 (dated by TCRdb to 2021 to 2024). Concerning the study at large: Convalescent patients had a positive SARS-CoV-2 result on nasal swab PCR, and of these patients, some ten had mild disease and one had severe disease. The convalescent cohort comprised six males and four females, including two Hispanic individuals, seven Caucasians, two Asians and one multiracial person. Each participant got two doses of either the Pfizer-BioNTech BNT162b2 vaccine (n=8) or the Moderna mRNA-1273 vaccine (n=2). Post-COVID blood samples were collected from convalescent patients a median of around 96 days after diagnosis, with a range of roughly 35 to 180 days. Post-vaccine blood samples were taken a median of 72 days after the second vaccine dose, with a range of roughly 13 to 250 days. For stimulating the cultures, overlapping spike peptide pools were used, derived from SARS-CoV-2 as well as from the common cold coronaviruses HCoV-NL63, HCoV-OC43 and HCoV-229E. Control cultures used a CEFX viral epitope pool as positive control, an HIV-1 Nef peptide pool as negative control, or no peptide. The spike-specific CD4+ TCR repertoire was compared before and after mRNA vaccination in 10 to 11 COVID-19 convalescent patients and a few infection-naive healthy vaccine recipients.

On this clonotype itself: It lacks a known antigen. Base qualities are not at hand, and no much larger clone is one base apart.

The CDR3 covers 15 residues, taking in both the cysteine and the phenylalanine. The sequence is cut down to CDR3 DNA, 45 bases in frame from base 1. Via the germline V gene (reference sequence), CDR1 is SEHNR and CDR2 FQNEAQ. Germline trimming amounts to 5 bases on V and 3 bases on J, with 8 as the count of junction bases outside the gene matches. Libraries came from PCR. DNA from cultured CD4+ T cells was subjected to TCR sequencing with the Oncomine TCR Beta short-read assay at the Johns Hopkins FTIC core. Genomic DNA was extracted from the cultured CD4+ T cells with the QIAamp micro DNA kit. Oncomine TCR Beta libraries from cultured CD4+ T cells were pooled using unique dual indexes and sequenced on an Illumina iSeq 100. In the source study's methods: Non-productive sequences were removed, and CDR3s not starting with C, not ending with F or W, or shorter than 7 amino acids were discarded. Antigen-specific clonotypes were identified using the MANAFEST web application through comparison of peptide-stimulated wells with reference and other culture wells. For a clone to be called positive, the clone needed an FDR below 0.05, an odds ratio above 5, and a productive frequency above 0.1% in at least two of three replicate wells. A clonotype was classed as cross-reactive if the clonotype showed significant expansion both in SARS-CoV-2 spike wells and in at least one common cold coronavirus spike condition. Using R version 3.6.1, CDR3 homology was evaluated through Levenshtein distances (stringdist) along with unrooted phylogenetic trees (ape). TCRdb reprocessed the public reads (quality trimming at Q25 with fastp, clone calling with MiXCR) and kept in-frame beta chains. Each CDR3 protein appears once, grouped with its most common genes and DNA. TCRdb, rather than the study authors, made the V and J calls. Recorded for this sample are approximately 12,000 distinct CDR3 sequences; around half of them occurred a single time. The ten largest make up more than 14% of the sample.

Findings and caveats that apply to the study as a whole: The number of convalescent patients in the study was relatively small, and the study did not examine early timepoints following natural infection. Nearly all vaccine-specific clones in convalescent patients (304 of 307) were mono-reactive for SARS-CoV-2 spike rather than cross-reactive with common cold coronaviruses. The median number of SARS-CoV-2-reactive clonotypes rose from 20 to 25 after infection to some 40 after vaccination, but the change was not significant. Among convalescent patients, a median about 90% of the SARS-CoV-2-reactive clones seen after vaccination appeared only after vaccination, which suggests priming specific to the vaccine.

Taken with the paper, the label for treatment or condition translates to: roughly ten-day PBMC culture with coronavirus spike peptide pools or control peptides (ViraFEST assay). To expand antigen-specific T cells with peptide pools and then pick out the expanded clonotypes through TCR sequencing, the study relied on the ViraFEST assay. The convalescent patients' positive SARS-CoV-2 PCR tests fell between March and December 2020, which was before the Alpha, Beta and Delta variants emerged in the United States. PBMCs were cultured at roughly 1.9 million per well in IMDM supplemented with 5% human AB serum and 9.5 to 10 IU/ml IL-2, with about 11 ug/ml peptide pools added. Half of the culture medium was replaced with fresh IL-2-containing medium on days 3 and 7. After around 10 days of culture, CD4+ T cells were isolated by negative selection with the EasySep CD4+ T cell isolation kit. Ficoll-Paque Plus gradient centrifugation was used to isolate PBMCs from whole blood, and the isolated PBMCs were then either used fresh or cryopreserved at -140C. Triplicate wells were generally used for each culture condition.

The sequence joins TRBV7-9 to TRBJ2-3, with 7 bases aligning to TRBD2. The sequencing sample was made of CD4+ T cells from blood, cultured in vitro. The sequence was collected from a human donor who had recovered from COVID-19. The nucleotide sequence reads TGTGCCAGCAGCCTATCAGGACTAGGGACAGATACGCAGTATTTT. Translated, this is CASSLSGLGTDTQYF. Joined to the reference TRBV7-9 and TRBJ2-3 proteins, this CDR3 gives the full variable domain: DTGVSQNPRHKITKRGQNVTFRCDPISEHNRLYWYRQTLGQGPEFLTYFQNEAQLEKSRLLSDRFSAERPKGSFSTLEIQRTEQGDSAMYLCASSLSGLGTDTQYFGPGTRLTVL.